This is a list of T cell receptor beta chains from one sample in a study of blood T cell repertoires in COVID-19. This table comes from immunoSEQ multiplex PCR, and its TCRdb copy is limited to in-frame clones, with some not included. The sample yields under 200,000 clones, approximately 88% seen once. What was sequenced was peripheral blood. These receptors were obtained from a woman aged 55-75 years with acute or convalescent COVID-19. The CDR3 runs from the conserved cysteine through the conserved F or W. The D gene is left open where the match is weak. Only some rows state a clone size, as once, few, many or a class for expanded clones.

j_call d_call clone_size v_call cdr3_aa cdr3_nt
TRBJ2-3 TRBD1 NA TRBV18 CASSPGTGSTDTQYF TGTGCCAGCTCACCCGGGACAGGTAGTACAGATACGCAGTATTTT
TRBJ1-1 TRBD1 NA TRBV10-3 CATRQGLNTEAFF TGTGCCACGAGACAGGGTTTGAACACTGAAGCTTTCTTT
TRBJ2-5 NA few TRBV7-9 CASSFTGIQETQYF TGTGCCAGCAGCTTTACAGGCATCCAAGAGACCCAGTACTTC
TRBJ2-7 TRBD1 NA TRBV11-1 CASSFARTGGDEQYF TGTGCCAGCAGCTTTGCGCGGACAGGGGGTGACGAGCAGTACTTC
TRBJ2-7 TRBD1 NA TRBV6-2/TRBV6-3 CASSYGTGSNYEQYF TGTGCCAGCAGTTACGGGACAGGGAGCAACTACGAGCAGTACTTC
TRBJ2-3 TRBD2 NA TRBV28 CASSRTFGTSGGADTQYF TGTGCCAGCAGTCGAACTTTCGGGACTAGCGGGGGGGCAGATACGCAGTATTTT
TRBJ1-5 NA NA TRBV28 CASSSRPYPQHF TGTGCCAGCAGTTCGAGGCCCTATCCCCAGCATTTT
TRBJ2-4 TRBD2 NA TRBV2 CASRLAGGPGNIQYF TGTGCCAGCCGGCTAGCGGGGGGGCCGGGAAACATTCAGTACTTC
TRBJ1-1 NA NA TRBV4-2 CASSQVEGRNTEAFF TGTGCCAGCAGCCAAGTAGAGGGTAGGAACACTGAAGCTTTCTTT
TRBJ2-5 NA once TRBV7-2 CASSLDRQETQYF TGTGCCAGCAGCTTAGATCGCCAAGAGACCCAGTACTTC
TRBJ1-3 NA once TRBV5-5 CASSLDSGSGNTIYF TGTGCCAGCAGCTTGGACAGCGGCTCTGGAAACACCATATATTTT
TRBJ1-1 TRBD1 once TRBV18 CASSPPGTGGFEAFF TGTGCCAGCTCACCACCTGGGACAGGGGGCTTTGAAGCTTTCTTT
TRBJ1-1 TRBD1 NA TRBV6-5 CASSFSTGLITEAFF TGTGCCAGCAGTTTCTCGACAGGGCTAATCACTGAAGCTTTCTTT
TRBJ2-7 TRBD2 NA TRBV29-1 CSVRLAGGYEQYF TGCAGCGTGAGACTAGCGGGGGGCTACGAGCAGTACTTC
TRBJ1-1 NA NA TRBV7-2 CASSLALPPMNTEAFF TGTGCCAGCAGCTTAGCGCTCCCACCTATGAACACTGAAGCTTTCTTT
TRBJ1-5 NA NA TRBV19 CASSIGDSYSNQPQHF TGTGCCAGTAGTATAGGAGACAGCTATAGCAATCAGCCCCAGCATTTT
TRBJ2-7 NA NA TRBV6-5 CASSYSGIGGSYEQYF TGTGCCAGCAGTTACTCGGGCATCGGGGGCTCCTACGAGCAGTACTTC
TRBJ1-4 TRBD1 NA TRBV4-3 CASNPSRGRDEKLFF TGCGCCAGCAACCCGAGTAGGGGGCGCGATGAAAAACTGTTTTTT
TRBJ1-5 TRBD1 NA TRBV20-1 CSASAPPGQGYQPQHF TGCAGTGCTAGTGCGCCGCCGGGACAGGGGTATCAGCCCCAGCATTTT
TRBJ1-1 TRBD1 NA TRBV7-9 CASSFGTGRGNTEAFF TGTGCCAGCAGCTTCGGGACAGGGCGCGGGAACACTGAAGCTTTCTTT
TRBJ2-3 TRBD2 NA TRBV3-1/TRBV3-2 CASSQDGAGGPTDTQYF TGTGCCAGCAGCCAAGACGGCGCGGGGGGGCCCACAGATACGCAGTATTTT
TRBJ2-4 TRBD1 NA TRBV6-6 CASSPGQGLQYF TGTGCCAGCAGCCCGGGACAGGGGCTTCAGTACTTC
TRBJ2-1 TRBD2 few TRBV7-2 CASSLMASGGAVLIREQFF TGTGCCAGCAGCTTAATGGCTAGCGGGGGGGCCGTTCTTATTCGTGAGCAGTTCTTC
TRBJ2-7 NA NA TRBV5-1 CASSLGGGSGYEQYF TGCGCCAGCAGCTTGGGAGGGGGTTCGGGCTACGAGCAGTACTTC
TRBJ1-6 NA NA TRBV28 CASRGWGGSDNSPLHF TGTGCCAGCAGGGGATGGGGGGGGTCAGACAATTCACCCCTCCACTTT
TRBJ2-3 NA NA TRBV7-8 CASSLARRTLGPDTQYF TGTGCCAGCAGCTTAGCACGGCGGACACTCGGTCCAGATACGCAGTATTTT
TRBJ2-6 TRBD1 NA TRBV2 CASRLWGYTGQGARTANVLTF TGTGCCAGCAGACTATGGGGATATACGGGACAGGGGGCGAGGACGGCCAACGTCCTGACTTTC